This T cell receptor beta chain was sequenced for a study of blood T cell repertoires in COVID-19. Measured with immunoSEQ multiplex PCR; TCRdb has only the in-frame clones, and not every one. The data hold around 60,000 clones, with 75% to 85% observed a single time. Germline CDR1 reads SQVTM; CDR2 reads ANQGSEA. With 4 bases removed from V and 1 base from J, the gap between germline ends came to 7 bases. This CDR3 comprises 12 residues. This chain uses TRBV29-1 with TRBJ1-1; D gene unclear. This TCR derives from a man aged 45-65 years with COVID-19, enrolled during active disease. The material sequenced was peripheral blood. CDR3 nucleotides: TGCAGCGTTGTACAGAAGAACACTGAAGCTTTCTTT. Translating it yields CSVVQKNTEAFF.